Listed here are 30 T cell receptor beta chains from one sample, sequenced in a study of beta chain features in type 1 diabetes. Isolated RNA was reverse transcribed in full, so expressed TCRB transcripts were sequenced. TCRdb's table, derived via immunoSEQ multiplex PCR, lists solely in-frame clones and lacks some. The top ten hold 2.6% of the sample, which has 100,000 to 150,000 clones, around 16% seen once. No antigen has been assigned to these receptors. Study-wide points: Type 1 diabetes patients had moderately but significantly shorter TCRB CDR3s in all four CD4+ subsets.

Input material: central memory CD4+ T cells from blood. The receptors were gathered from a young man with type 1 diabetes.

This clone came up a few times. The chain recombines TRBV20-1 with TRBJ2-1; 10 positions agree with TRBD1. The length of the CDR3 is 11 residues. V was clipped by 5 bases and J by 15 bases; unmatched bases: 7. The V gene's germline CDR1 is DFQATT and CDR2 SNEGSKA (reference sequence). The CDR3 spells CSAASGTGVFF. DNA of the CDR3: TGCAGTGCTGCATCGGGGACAGGGGTGTTCTTC.

This clone was counted between two and nine times. The V call is TRBV27, the J call TRBJ2-4, with D tentatively TRBD1 or TRBD2 (5 bases each). Germline CDR1 is MNHEY and CDR2 is SMNVEV (reference sequence). CDR3 length equals 16 residues. The ends were cut back, 6 bases at V and 3 bases at J, with 18 bases in the middle. CDR3 nucleotide sequence: TGTGCCAGCAGGTGGGGCGAGGGGTCGGGCAAAAACATTCAGTACTTC. This translates into CASRWGEGSGKNIQYF.

V and J are TRBV6-5 and TRBJ2-3; D uncertain. The CDR3 loop spans 14 amino acids. Germline V lookup: CDR1 MNHEY, CDR2 SVGAGI. Trimming left V 0 bases short and J 1 base short, with 5 bases between. The CDR3 loop is CASSYSYGTDTQYF. Written as DNA, the CDR3 is TGTGCCAGCAGTTACTCGTACGGCACAGATACGCAGTATTTT.

This clone has a handful of counts. The genes are TRBV12-5 and TRBJ2-7; 7 nucleotides match TRBD2. CDR1 LGHNT and CDR2 FRNRAP come from the germline V gene. The ends lost 9 bases at V and 6 bases at J; junction bases unmatched: 8. The CDR3 runs to 12 residues. CDR3 sequence reads: CASSHSGGEQYF. The CDR3, as DNA: TGTGCTAGCTCCCATTCGGGAGGCGAGCAGTACTTC.

This clone is labeled medium-sized. The CDR3 spells CASSLGPFPGELFF. For the CDR3, the DNA is TGTGCCAGCAGCTTAGGACCGTTTCCCGGGGAGCTGTTTTTT. The J gene is TRBJ2-2, the V gene TRBV11-2; D call uncertain. Trimming took 1 base from V and 6 from J, leaving 9 bases between them. Germline V gene data show CDR1 as SGHAT and CDR2 as FQNNGV. The length of the CDR3 is 14 residues.

V and J are TRBV30 and TRBJ2-1, with 7 bases matching TRBD2. The CDR3 sequence is 11 residues long. The V and J ends lost 0 bases and 13 bases, in that order; junction bases with no gene match: 3. CDR1 and CDR2 (germline): GTSNPN, SVGIG (reference sequence). CDR3 amino acids: CAWSVRDYQFF. DNA for the CDR3: TGTGCCTGGAGTGTGAGGGACTATCAGTTCTTC.

This rearrangement joins TRBV5-1 to TRBJ2-1; D gene ambiguous. This CDR3 comprises 17 residues. CDR1 is SGHRS and CDR2 is YFSETQ in the germline V gene. Deletions cut 4 bases from V and 6 bases from J, with 23 bases between. The CDR3 reads CASSRSDFGPLGNEQFF. In DNA, the CDR3 is TGCGCCAGCAGCCGCTCTGACTTTGGACCTTTAGGCAATGAGCAGTTCTTC.

The table lists this clone with a few counts. The chain has TRBV11-2 and TRBJ2-1, with 12 bases lining up with TRBD2. Germline CDR1 is SGHAT and CDR2 is FQNNGV. The CDR3 sequence is 18 residues long. J was trimmed by 8 bases and V by 2 bases; bases with no gene match: 13. This CDR3 reads CASSLLRGLAGWADEQFF. The CDR3 nucleotides read TGTGCCAGCAGCTTACTCCGAGGACTAGCGGGGTGGGCGGATGAGCAGTTCTTC.

The chain employs TRBV6-5 and TRBJ2-2; perhaps D is TRBD1 or TRBD2 (6 bases each). The CDR3 is 13 amino acids. Trimming removed 8 bases at V and 4 bases at J, with 11 bases between. The germline gives CDR1 MNHEY, CDR2 SVGAGI. Here the CDR3 reads CASQRGATGELFF. The DNA of the CDR3 is TGTGCCAGCCAAAGGGGGGCCACCGGGGAGCTGTTTTTT.

This clone has at least ten counts. V and J are TRBV9 and TRBJ2-7; a possible D gene is TRBD2 (7 bases). This CDR3 region has 14 residues. The germline V gene encodes CDR1 SGDLS and CDR2 YYNGEE. With 2 bases removed from V and 4 bases from J, the gap between germline ends came to 13 bases. CDR3 nucleotide sequence: TGTGCCAGCAGCGTGGGGGCTAGCGGTTACGAGCAGTACTTC. Translated, it gives CASSVGASGYEQYF. Drawing the rest from reference TRBV9 and TRBJ2-7, the complete variable domain is DSGVTQTPKHLITATGQRVTLRCSPRSGDLSVYWYQQSLDQGLQFLIQYYNGEERAKGNILERFSAQQFPDLHSELNLSSLELGDSALYFCASSVGASGYEQYFGPGTRLTVT.

This clone was found a few times. The chain is built from TRBV15 and TRBJ1-1; possible D gene TRBD1, 5 bases. The V gene's germline CDR1 is LNHNV and CDR2 YYDKDF (reference sequence). With 0 bases removed from V and 5 bases from J, the gap between germline ends came to 13 bases. This CDR3 has 15 amino acids. The chain's CDR3 is CATSRDSRASTEAFF. In DNA, the CDR3 is TGTGCCACCAGCAGAGATAGCAGGGCCTCGACTGAAGCTTTCTTT. The full variable domain, rest sourced from reference TRBV15 and TRBJ1-1, is DAMVIQNPRYQVTQFGKPVTLSCSQTLNHNVMYWYQQKSSQAPKLLFHYYDKDFNNEADTPDNFQSRRPNTSFCFLDIRSPGLGDTAMYLCATSRDSRASTEAFFGQGTRLTVV.

This clone was counted a few times. This chain connects TRBV9 to TRBJ2-1; the D is unclear. V lost 4 bases and J 2 bases, leaving 13 bases between the germline ends. From germline, CDR1 is SGDLS and CDR2 YYNGEE. The CDR3 is 15 amino acids. CDR3 in amino acids: CASSLSLGPYNEQFF. CDR3 sequence (DNA): TGTGCCAGCAGCTTATCCCTAGGGCCCTACAATGAGCAGTTCTTC.

This clone was seen at least ten times. The chain combines TRBV18 with TRBJ2-3, with 8 bases that match TRBD1. The CDR3 runs 15 residues. V trimming: 7 bases; J trimming: 3 bases; junction bases outside the gene matches: 9. Per the germline V gene, CDR1 is KGHSH and CDR2 is LQKENI. DNA of the CDR3: TGTGCCAGCTACTCGACAGGGGAAATGACAGATACGCAGTATTTT. Translating it yields CASYSTGEMTDTQYF. The full variable domain, with the rest looked up from reference TRBV18 and TRBJ2-3, is NAGVMQNPRHLVRRRGQEARLRCSPMKGHSHVYWYRQLPEEGLKFMVYLQKENIIDESGMPKERFSAEFPKEGPSILRIQQVVRGDSAAYFCASYSTGEMTDTQYFGPGTRLTVL.

This clone was found many times. The chain recombines TRBV6-6 with TRBJ2-5; TRBD1 agrees at 7 bases. V lost 1 base and J lost 3; bases outside the gene matches: 2. The length of the CDR3 is 14 residues. Germline V CDR1 and CDR2: MNHNY, SVGAGI (reference sequence). CDR3 DNA sequence: TGTGCCAGCAGTTACTGGGACAGCGAAGAGACCCAGTACTTC. It yields the protein CASSYWDSEETQYF.

The V gene is TRBV5-6, the J gene TRBJ1-1; D remains unclear. CDR1 is SGHDT and CDR2 is YYEEEE in the germline V gene. The CDR3 runs to 15 residues. V dropped 4 bases and J dropped 1 base, with 14 bases sitting between them. CDR3 sequence reads: CASSIGRGSNTEAFF. The DNA for the CDR3 is TGTGCCAGCAGCATCGGACGGGGATCGAACACTGAAGCTTTCTTT.

J is TRBJ1-4 and V is TRBV6-1; no reliable D call. The CDR3 has 14 amino acids. V dropped 3 bases and J dropped 6 bases, with 11 bases sitting between them. Germline CDR1 MNHNS, CDR2 SASEGT. In DNA form, the CDR3 reads TGTGCCAGCAGTGAGCCGGCCTTTGATGAAAAACTGTTTTTT. Its translation is CASSEPAFDEKLFF.

This clone was observed a handful of times. The rearrangement joins TRBV4-2 to TRBJ2-2, with D possibly TRBD2 on 6 matching bases. Per germline, CDR1 LGHNA and CDR2 YNFKEQ. This CDR3 contains 14 residues. Trimming pared 4 bases from V and 7 bases from J, leaving 13 bases between. CDR3 nucleotide sequence: TGTGCCAGCAGCCCCTCAGGAGGGCGCGGGGAGCTGTTTTTT. Translated: CASSPSGGRGELFF.

The CDR3 spells CAWYSQSSYEQYF. CDR3 DNA sequence: TGTGCCTGGTACAGCCAAAGCTCCTACGAGCAGTACTTC. The rearrangement uses TRBV30 and TRBJ2-7; no clear D. Trimming shortened V by 5 bases and J by 0 bases, and 11 bases separated the two germline ends. CDR1 and CDR2 (germline): GTSNPN, SVGIG (reference sequence). There are 13 residues in the CDR3.

There are a few counts of this clone. The chain links TRBV4-3 to TRBJ2-5; tentatively, D is TRBD1 (5 bases). Trimming removed 0 bases from V and 3 bases from J, with 5 bases in between. Germline values: CDR1 LGHNA, CDR2 YSLEER. The CDR3 is 13 amino acids. CDR3 coding DNA: TGCGCCAGCAGCCAAGACAGGGAAGAGACCCAGTACTTC. It yields the protein CASSQDREETQYF.

A few counts support this clone. The V gene is TRBV7-9, the J gene TRBJ2-7; a possible D gene is TRBD1 (6 bases). V shed 2 bases and J shed 5 bases, with 13 bases lying between them. Looked up from germline, CDR1 is SEHNR and CDR2 is FQNEAQ (reference sequence). The CDR3 runs 14 residues. CDR3 protein: CASSLPSQGNEQYF. The CDR3 bases are TGTGCCAGCAGCTTACCATCACAGGGTAACGAGCAGTACTTC.

This clone showed up just a few times. V and J are TRBV29-1 and TRBJ2-2; D may be TRBD1 (5 bases). Trimming shortened V by 5 bases and J by 4 bases, and 11 bases separated the two germline ends. Germline V gives CDR1 SQVTM, CDR2 ANQGSEA. The CDR3 consists of 13 residues. In nucleotides, the CDR3 is TGCAGCGTTCAGGCAGGGTCCACCGGGGAGCTGTTTTTT. This encodes CSVQAGSTGELFF.

A word on this clone: Other nucleotide sequences from this sample produce the same CDR3. The chain carries TRBV5-1 and TRBJ2-5, with 12 bases that match TRBD2. Germline V gives CDR1 SGHRS, CDR2 YFSETQ. V shed 0 bases, J shed 2 bases, and the junction held 2 bases outside the gene matches. There are 16 residues in the CDR3. Here the CDR3 DNA reads TGCGCCAGCAGCTTGGTACTAGCGGGGGGTCAAGAGACCCAGTACTTC. Protein sequence: CASSLVLAGGQETQYF.

V is TRBV12-5 and J is TRBJ2-5; D is unresolved. V dropped 6 bases and J dropped 2 bases, with 4 bases sitting between them. Germline V gene lookup returns CDR1 LGHNT and CDR2 FRNRAP. The CDR3 has 11 amino acids. CDR3 amino acids: CASGNQETQYF. The CDR3 region has the DNA TGTGCTAGTGGGAATCAAGAGACCCAGTACTTC.

The V gene is TRBV4-2, the J gene TRBJ1-2; D call uncertain. Germline V gene data show CDR1 as LGHNA and CDR2 as YNFKEQ. CDR3 length equals 13 residues. The V gene lost 1 base and the J gene lost 3 bases, with 6 bases spanning the gap. CDR3 sequence: CASSQGRDYGYTF. The CDR3 nucleotides are TGTGCCAGCAGCCAAGGGCGAGACTATGGCTACACCTTC.

This clone turned up a few times. The gene calls are TRBV7-9 and TRBJ1-6; TRBD1 matches 7 bases. With V trimmed by 5 bases and J by 7 bases, 2 bases remained unmatched. The V gene's germline CDR1 is SEHNR and CDR2 FQNEAQ (reference sequence). CDR3 length: 13 amino acids. The CDR3 region is CASSGDSNSPLHF. As DNA, the CDR3 is TGTGCCAGCAGCGGGGACAGCAATTCACCCCTCCACTTT.

This chain joins TRBV7-9 and TRBJ1-1, with D uncertain. The CDR3 contains 14 residues. The germline gives CDR1 SEHNR, CDR2 FQNEAQ (reference sequence). Trimming removed 5 bases from V and 1 base from J, with 11 bases in between. Here the CDR3 DNA reads TGTGCCAGCAGCCACCCGAGGCCGAACACTGAAGCTTTCTTT. Its protein product is CASSHPRPNTEAFF. The complete variable domain, with remaining parts taken from reference TRBV7-9 and TRBJ1-1, reads DTGVSQNPRHKITKRGQNVTFRCDPISEHNRLYWYRQTLGQGPEFLTYFQNEAQLEKSRLLSDRFSAERPKGSFSTLEIQRTEQGDSAMYLCASSHPRPNTEAFFGQGTRLTVV.

This chain uses TRBV5-4 with TRBJ2-3; 12 bases map to TRBD2. The J segment lost 6 bases and the V segment lost 3 bases, leaving 11 bases of the junction unmatched. Germline V lookup: CDR1 SGHNT, CDR2 YYREEE (reference sequence). The CDR3 consists of 17 residues. CDR3 amino acids: CASSWGGTSGPKDTQYF. The CDR3 DNA follows: TGTGCCAGCAGCTGGGGAGGGACTAGCGGGCCGAAGGATACGCAGTATTTT.

The rearrangement joins TRBV7-2 to TRBJ2-7; 8 bases agree with TRBD1. Per the germline V gene, CDR1 is SGHTA and CDR2 is FQGNSA. The CDR3 covers 15 residues. V shed 5 bases and J 4 bases; nucleotides not matched to a gene: 10. CDR3 sequence (DNA): TGTGCCAGCAGCCGCCTCGGACAGGGCGCGTACGAGCAGTACTTC. It translates to CASSRLGQGAYEQYF.

The chain couples TRBV18 to TRBJ2-7; TRBD1 matches 10 bases. CDR3 length: 15 residues. CDR1 is KGHSH and CDR2 is LQKENI in the germline V gene. The junction had 4 bases not matched to a gene; V was cut back by 3 bases and J by 2 bases. Here the CDR3 reads CASSPRTGGPYEQYF. The CDR3 nucleotides are TGTGCCAGCTCACCGCGGACAGGGGGACCCTACGAGCAGTACTTC.

V usage is TRBV28 and J usage is TRBJ2-3; no firm D call. The CDR3 length is 14 residues. The germline CDR1 and CDR2 sequences are MDHEN and SYDVKM. Trimming shortened V by 5 bases and J by 2 bases, and 11 bases separated the two germline ends. The CDR3 reads CASSPYSFTDTQYF. In DNA form, the CDR3 reads TGTGCCAGCAGTCCATACAGCTTCACAGATACGCAGTATTTT.